This is a list of T cell receptor beta chains from one sample in a study of shared clonotypes between healthy human individuals. The protocol was immunoSEQ multiplex PCR, while the TCRdb copy is restricted to in-frame clones and leaves out a portion. Of about 2.4 million clones in the sample, around 90% were seen once. The sample was naive CD4+ T cells sorted from blood. The receptors originated from a man aged 18 to 30 in good health. The CDR3 runs from the conserved cysteine through the conserved F or W. A D gene is named only where the DNA matches it firmly. Clone size appears in some rows only: once, few, many, or a class for an expanded clone.

abundance	j_gene	d_gene	v_gene	CDR3aa	CDR3nt
NA	TRBJ1-3	NA	TRBV7-9	CASSLGGKKPGNTIYF	TGTGCCAGCAGCTTAGGAGGCAAGAAGCCTGGAAACACCATATATTTT
NA	TRBJ2-6	NA	TRBV7-9	CASSLVDSSGANVLTF	TGTGCCAGCAGCTTAGTAGACAGCTCTGGGGCCAACGTCCTGACTTTC
NA	TRBJ1-6	NA	TRBV28	CASTLLGGSPLHF	TGTGCCAGCACCCTGCTGGGGGGATCACCCCTCCACTTT
NA	TRBJ1-5	TRBD1	TRBV7-2	CASSAYNRGHQPQHF	TGTGCCAGCAGCGCCTACAACAGGGGCCATCAGCCCCAGCATTTT
NA	TRBJ2-7	TRBD1	TRBV15	CATSHGRTGTYEQYF	TGTGCCACCAGTCATGGACGGACAGGTACCTACGAGCAGTACTTC
NA	TRBJ2-6	TRBD1	TRBV7-9	CASSLPTGGASGANVLTF	TGTGCCAGCAGCTTACCGACAGGGGGCGCTTCTGGGGCCAACGTCCTGACTTTC
NA	TRBJ2-3	TRBD2	TRBV30	CAWSVGWGSSAGVTDTQYF	TGTGCCTGGAGTGTGGGTTGGGGTTCTTCGGCGGGGGTCACAGATACGCAGTATTTT
NA	TRBJ2-3	TRBD1	TRBV18	CASSPLGQVWDTQYF	TGTGCCAGCTCACCCTTGGGACAGGTGTGGGATACGCAGTATTTT
NA	TRBJ2-5	NA	TRBV7-9	CASTPEAGQETQYF	TGTGCCAGCACCCCGGAGGCAGGCCAAGAGACCCAGTACTTC
NA	TRBJ2-7	NA	TRBV5-6	CASSLAGAHEQYF	TGTGCCAGCAGCTTGGCAGGGGCCCACGAGCAGTACTTC
NA	TRBJ1-6	NA	TRBV2	CASSESHKAYNSPLHF	TGTGCCAGCAGTGAAAGTCACAAGGCATATAATTCACCCCTCCACTTT
NA	TRBJ2-3	NA	TRBV5-5	CASSFPFDTQYF	TGTGCCAGCAGCTTCCCCTTCGATACGCAGTATTTT
once	TRBJ1-2	NA	TRBV6-5	CASRSGGAGDHGYTF	TGTGCCAGCAGATCCGGCGGGGCAGGGGATCATGGCTACACCTTC
NA	TRBJ2-2	NA	TRBV7-7	CASSPSDRNTGELFF	TGTGCTAGCAGCCCATCGGACAGGAACACCGGGGAGCTGTTTTTT
NA	TRBJ1-5	NA	TRBV18	CASSDGYSNQPQHF	TGTGCCAGCTCCGACGGTTATAGCAATCAGCCCCAGCATTTT
NA	TRBJ1-3	NA	TRBV7-2	CASSFGGGNTIYF	TGTGCCAGCAGCTTTGGGGGCGGAAACACCATATATTTT
NA	TRBJ1-2	TRBD1	TRBV7-2	CASSLAQAQGAGGYTF	TGTGCCAGCAGCTTAGCACAGGCCCAGGGGGCAGGGGGCTACACCTTC
once	TRBJ1-3	NA	TRBV28	CASSSPVGGDSGNTIYF	TGTGCCAGCAGTTCCCCGGTCGGCGGCGACTCTGGAAACACCATATATTTT
NA	TRBJ1-2	NA	TRBV5-6	CASSPKWVGNYGYTF	TGTGCCAGCAGCCCGAAATGGGTAGGAAACTATGGCTACACCTTC
NA	TRBJ2-7	TRBD2	TRBV6-6	CASSYGEGSTYEQYF	TGTGCCAGCAGTTACGGGGAGGGTTCGACCTACGAGCAGTACTTC
NA	TRBJ2-7	TRBD1	TRBV6-5	CASSSTDRAYEQYF	TGTGCCAGCAGTTCGACCGACAGGGCTTACGAGCAGTACTTC
NA	TRBJ1-6	NA	TRBV7-2	CASSQLVGTHNSPLHF	TGTGCCAGCAGCCAGCTCGTGGGGACCCATAATTCACCCCTCCACTTT
NA	TRBJ2-7	NA	TRBV7-6	CASSNSYEQYF	TGTGCCAGCAGTAACAGCTACGAGCAGTACTTC
NA	TRBJ2-7	TRBD2	TRBV6-4	CASSGRTRIYEQYF	TGTGCCAGCAGTGGCCGGACTAGGATCTACGAGCAGTACTTC
NA	TRBJ2-7	TRBD2	TRBV10-2	CASSESRGTSGRGRMGEQYF	TGCGCCAGCAGTGAGTCGAGGGGGACTAGCGGGAGGGGACGGATGGGCGAGCAGTACTTC
NA	TRBJ1-6	NA	TRBV19	CASSPGPINSPLHF	TGTGCCAGTAGTCCCGGACCCATTAATTCACCCCTCCACTTT
NA	TRBJ2-3	NA	TRBV10-3	CAIRDGYTDTQYF	TGTGCCATCAGAGACGGCTACACAGATACGCAGTATTTT